A single sample gave rise to the 30 T cell receptor beta chains below, sequenced in a study of identical twins. TCRdb used MiXCR to reprocess the 5' RACE reads, holding one entry per CDR3 protein. In the table there are 400,000 or so distinct CDR3 sequences, approximately 8.7% of which are singletons. The sample consisted of naive T cells sorted from blood. Source of these receptors: a woman aged 45-60 years in good health.

This clonotype was counted only a few times. The chain has TRBV5-1 and TRBJ2-3; D is undetermined. V was clipped by 4 bases and J by 2 bases, with 17 bases between them. Germline V gene data show CDR1 as SGHRS and CDR2 as YFSETQ. This CDR3 is built from 16 residues. Here the CDR3 DNA reads TGCGCCAGCAGCGATGACGGGCTTCCATTCACAGATACGCAGTATTTT. This codes for CASSDDGLPFTDTQYF.

This clonotype was seen at least ten times. The chain uses TRBV7-9 and TRBJ1-5, with D hard to call. This CDR3 contains 14 residues. The germline V gene has CDR1 SEHNR and CDR2 FQNEAQ (reference sequence). Trimming took 1 base from V and 0 from J, leaving 4 bases between them. In DNA form, the CDR3 reads TGTGCCAGCAGCTTAGTGGGTAGCAATCAGCCCCAGCATTTT. This translates into CASSLVGSNQPQHF.

CDR3 sequence reads: CASSPAVDNSPLHF. The CDR3 DNA reads TGCGCCAGCAGCCCAGCGGTTGATAATTCACCCCTCCACTTT. V is TRBV5-1 and J is TRBJ1-6; D remains unclear. Germline V lookup: CDR1 SGHRS, CDR2 YFSETQ. Trimming removed 4 bases at V and 5 bases at J, with 10 bases between. This CDR3 spans 14 amino acids.

This clonotype was recorded many times. The chain couples TRBV6-1 to TRBJ2-2; possibly TRBD1 for D (6 bases). The CDR3 runs 16 residues. Per the germline V gene, CDR1 is MNHNS and CDR2 is SASEGT. V was cut by 1 base and J by 2 bases, with 11 bases left in between. In DNA, the CDR3 is TGTGCCAGCAGTGAAGTTTCAGGGGACAACACCGGGGAGCTGTTTTTT. It yields the protein CASSEVSGDNTGELFF.

The V and J genes are TRBV3-1 and TRBJ2-5; 7 nucleotides line up with TRBD2. Per the germline V gene, CDR1 is LGHDT and CDR2 is YNNKEL (reference sequence). The CDR3 runs 13 residues. Germline trimming cut 1 base from V and 6 bases from J; bases unmatched to any gene: 2. CDR3 residues: CASSQGTRQTQYF. CDR3 sequence (DNA): TGTGCCAGCAGCCAAGGGACTAGACAGACCCAGTACTTC.

Only a few counts were recorded for this clonotype. The V and J genes are TRBV29-1 and TRBJ2-3; D is perhaps TRBD2 (5 bases). CDR3 length equals 14 residues. Trimming took 3 bases from V and 2 from J, leaving 12 bases between them. Germline CDR1 SQVTM, CDR2 ANQGSEA. DNA of the CDR3: TGCAGCGTTGATAGGACGACTAACACAGATACGCAGTATTTT. The encoded protein is CSVDRTTNTDTQYF.

The rearrangement uses TRBV10-3 and TRBJ2-3; 7 nucleotides line up with TRBD2. This CDR3 has 22 amino acids. Germline trimming cut 3 bases from V and 2 bases from J; bases unmatched to any gene: 26. The germline V gene has CDR1 ENHRY and CDR2 SYGVKD. CDR3 bases: TGTGCCATCAGTGATTTTGGGTTGGCGGGAGACGGAGGGGTGTATTTCACAGATACGCAGTATTTT. Translated: CAISDFGLAGDGGVYFTDTQYF.

There are a few counts of this clonotype. This rearrangement joins TRBV20-1 to TRBJ2-5; D is possibly TRBD1 (6 bases). The CDR3 runs 13 residues. V was cut by 7 bases and J by 7 bases, with 19 bases left in between. Germline V gene sequence: CDR1 DFQATT, CDR2 SNEGSKA (reference sequence). The CDR3 spells CSVTRDISGTQYF. The DNA for the CDR3 is TGCAGTGTCACTAGGGACATTTCGGGGACCCAGTACTTC.

This clonotype has more than one count but fewer than ten. V gene TRBV2 combines with J gene TRBJ2-3, with 8 bases that match TRBD2. Germline-derived CDR1 and CDR2 are SNHLY and FYNNEI. V was clipped by 0 bases and J by 2 bases; unmatched bases: 4. The CDR3 spans 16 residues. The DNA of the CDR3 is TGTGCCAGCAGTGAAGCGGCGGGAGGCCTCACAGATACGCAGTATTTT. It yields the protein CASSEAAGGLTDTQYF.

This clonotype came up a few times. This chain joins TRBV4-1 and TRBJ2-7; D remains unclear. The V gene's germline CDR1 is MGHRA and CDR2 YSYEKL. V dropped 1 base and J dropped 2 bases, with 6 bases sitting between them. There are 13 residues in the CDR3. CDR3 sequence: CASSQGPTYEQYV. CDR3 nucleotides: TGCGCCAGCAGCCAAGGCCCTACCTACGAGCAGTACGTC.

This clonotype was recorded a few times. The chain recombines TRBV27 with TRBJ1-5; D is unresolved. CDR3 length: 11 residues. Germline CDR1 reads MNHEY; CDR2 reads SMNVEV (reference sequence). V was trimmed by 8 bases and J by 7 bases, leaving 9 bases between them. The CDR3: CASGIGQPQHF. The CDR3 DNA sequence: TGTGCCAGCGGTATAGGACAGCCCCAGCATTTT.

This clonotype was observed a few times. This chain joins TRBV19 and TRBJ2-1, with 7 bases that match TRBD1. The CDR3 is 12 residues long. After removal of 4 bases from V and 14 bases from J, the junction contained 8 bases not matched to a gene. Germline CDR1 LNHDA, CDR2 SQIVND (reference sequence). CDR3 in DNA: TGTGCCAGTAGTAGCCAGAGGACAGGCAAGTTCTTC. It specifies CASSSQRTGKFF.

This clonotype was observed at least ten times. This rearrangement joins TRBV29-1 to TRBJ2-1; the D gene is possibly TRBD1 (7 bases). The CDR3 spans 13 residues. Trimming cost V 4 bases and J 10 bases, with 17 bases left between them. Germline V CDR1 and CDR2: SQVTM, ANQGSEA. The CDR3 loop is CSVVAGGGAEQFF. The CDR3 DNA follows: TGCAGCGTTGTCGCAGGAGGGGGCGCGGAGCAGTTCTTC.

This chain uses TRBV10-3 with TRBJ2-1; D perhaps matches TRBD2 (5 bases). The CDR3 has 12 residues. Germline assignment: CDR1 ENHRY and CDR2 SYGVKD. Deletions cut 9 bases from V and 4 bases from J, with 10 bases between. The CDR3 sequence is CAIREEYNEQFF. DNA for the CDR3: TGTGCCATTCGGGAAGAATACAATGAGCAGTTCTTC.

This clonotype was seen at least ten times. The chain is built from TRBV11-1 and TRBJ2-5; tentatively, D is TRBD1 (6 bases). CDR3 length: 13 amino acids. Germline V gives CDR1 SGHAT, CDR2 FQDESV (reference sequence). V was shortened by 5 bases and J by 4 bases, with 11 bases between the two germline ends. The CDR3 DNA reads as TGTGCCAGCAGCCAGGGGATCTCAGAGACCCAGTACTTC. Protein: CASSQGISETQYF.

This clonotype appeared a few times. The chain carries TRBV7-3 and TRBJ1-2; D perhaps matches TRBD1 (6 bases). Looked up from germline, CDR1 is SGHTA and CDR2 is FQGTGA. CDR3 length: 18 amino acids. The V gene lost 1 base and the J gene lost 5 bases, with 23 bases spanning the gap. CDR3 DNA sequence: TGTGCCAGCAGCTTAAATCCCGCTCGGACAGCAGGACCGTATGGCTACACCTTC. The encoded protein is CASSLNPARTAGPYGYTF.

The gene calls are TRBV2 and TRBJ2-7; D is unresolved. The CDR3 has 14 amino acids. Trimming removed 2 bases at V and 6 bases at J, with 14 bases between. CDR1 SNHLY and CDR2 FYNNEI come from the germline V gene. The CDR3 is CASSELAGLSEQYF. The CDR3 DNA reads TGTGCCAGCAGTGAACTGGCAGGTCTGAGCGAGCAGTACTTC.

This clonotype occurred a few times. The rearrangement joins TRBV2 to TRBJ2-2; 8 bases are shared with TRBD1. The CDR3 consists of 14 residues. The V gene's germline CDR1 is SNHLY and CDR2 FYNNEI. J was trimmed by 6 bases and V by 4 bases; bases with no gene match: 4. For the CDR3, the DNA is TGTGCCAGCAGTGGTCAGGGGGCTTCCGGGGAGCTGTTTTTT. It yields the protein CASSGQGASGELFF.

This clonotype has just a few counts. The chain links TRBV2 to TRBJ1-5; TRBD1 matches at 9 bases. The germline CDR1 and CDR2 sequences are SNHLY and FYNNEI. The trim removed 6 bases at V and 6 bases at J, leaving 6 bases unmatched. The CDR3 is 14 amino acids. The CDR3 DNA is TGTGCCAGCAGGATAGGACAGGGGAGTCAGCCCCAGCATTTT. This translates into CASRIGQGSQPQHF.

The V call is TRBV10-3, the J call TRBJ2-5; 7 nucleotides line up with TRBD2. The germline V gene encodes CDR1 ENHRY and CDR2 SYGVKD. The CDR3 length is 17 residues. Trimming took 0 bases from V and 9 from J; bases not matched to a gene: 16. The CDR3 loop reads CAISESNERTSPLAQYF. The CDR3 DNA reads as TGTGCCATCAGTGAGTCGAACGAAAGGACTAGTCCGTTAGCCCAGTACTTC.

This clonotype was recorded many times. The chain recombines TRBV5-1 with TRBJ2-2; tentative D call: TRBD1 (5 bases). Germline V CDR1 and CDR2: SGHRS, YFSETQ. CDR3 size: 17 residues. The ends were cut back, 4 bases at V and 7 bases at J, with 23 bases in the middle. This CDR3 reads CASSRTTQSRASGELFF. CDR3 in DNA: TGCGCCAGCAGCCGTACCACTCAATCCAGGGCTAGCGGGGAGCTGTTTTTT.

In this sample, this clonotype turned up a few times. One end of the junction fails to match germline, which may point to a read error. The chain recombines TRBV11-2 with TRBJ1-1; D gene uncertain. CDR1 SGHAT and CDR2 FQNNGV come from the germline V gene. The CDR3 is 13 amino acids. CDR3 sequence reads: CASSLEVATEAFF. The CDR3 nucleotides are TGTGCCAGCAGCCTAGAGGTGGCCACTGAAGCTTTCTTT.

The chain employs TRBV6-4 and TRBJ2-1; the D gene is possibly TRBD2 (5 bases). Germline CDR1 reads MRHNA; CDR2 reads SNTAGT. The ends were cut back, 9 bases at V and 10 bases at J, with 22 bases in the middle. This CDR3 region has 14 residues. The CDR3 nucleotides are TGTGCCAGTCGGGTCGCACCCTTCCGAGGGGAGCAGTTCTTC. Translation: CASRVAPFRGEQFF.

Written as DNA, the CDR3 is TGTGCCAGCAGTTTATTGTCGGGGGAAGGCTACACCTTC. It codes for CASSLLSGEGYTF. This chain links TRBV28 with TRBJ1-2, with D possibly being TRBD1 (5 bases). Germline CDR1 and CDR2: MDHEN and SYDVKM. Trimming shortened V by 1 base and J by 8 bases, and 11 bases separated the two germline ends. This CDR3 region has 13 residues.

This clonotype was picked up many times. V is TRBV6-2 or TRBV6-3 and J is TRBJ2-1; 12 positions match TRBD2. V dropped 6 bases and J dropped 0; count of bases not matched to a gene: 6. The CDR3 is 17 amino acids. CDR1 and CDR2 from the germline V gene are MNHEY and SVGEGT. The CDR3 is CASSRLAGDRSYNEQFF. Here the CDR3 DNA reads TGTGCCAGCAGCCGACTAGCGGGAGACCGCTCCTACAATGAGCAGTTCTTC.

This clonotype was detected many times. The chain combines TRBV19 with TRBJ2-2; no definite D call. The CDR3 sequence is 13 residues long. Trimming shortened V by 7 bases and J by 5 bases, and 11 bases separated the two germline ends. Germline CDR1 reads LNHDA; CDR2 reads SQIVND (reference sequence). CDR3 coding DNA: TGTGCCAGTACCCCTCAAAGGACCGGGGAGCTGTTTTTT. The encoded protein is CASTPQRTGELFF. The variable domain in full, completed from reference TRBV19 and TRBJ2-2, reads DGGITQSPKYLFRKEGQNVTLSCEQNLNHDAMYWYRQDPGQGLRLIYYSQIVNDFQKGDIAEGYSVSREKKESFPLTVTSAQKNPTAFYLCASTPQRTGELFFGEGSRLTVL.

This chain links TRBV7-6 with TRBJ1-1; D gene unclear. This CDR3 has 13 amino acids. V was trimmed by 1 base and J by 3 bases, leaving 6 bases between them. CDR1 is SGHVS and CDR2 is FNYEAQ in the germline V gene. The DNA for the CDR3 is TGTGCCAGCAGCTTAGACCTAGACACTGAAGCTTTCTTT. Translated, it gives CASSLDLDTEAFF.

This clonotype occurred a few times. This CDR3 reads CASSLEVGVRYEQYF. CDR3 nucleotide sequence: TGTGCCAGCAGCTTAGAGGTGGGAGTCAGGTACGAGCAGTACTTC. This sequence joins TRBV11-1 and TRBJ2-7, with D tentatively TRBD2 (5 bases). The CDR3 loop spans 15 amino acids. CDR1 SGHAT and CDR2 FQDESV come from the germline V gene (reference sequence). Trimming cost V 1 base and J 4 bases, with 14 bases left between them.

In this sample, this clonotype turned up many times. The chain couples TRBV4-1 to TRBJ2-1, with D perhaps matching TRBD2 (6 bases). The CDR3 is made up of 15 amino acids. V was clipped by 1 base and J by 3 bases, with 10 bases between them. Germline V gene data show CDR1 as MGHRA and CDR2 as YSYEKL. The CDR3 protein is CASSQASVNYNEQFF. The CDR3 DNA reads as TGCGCCAGCAGCCAAGCTAGCGTGAACTACAATGAGCAGTTCTTC.

This clonotype was counted a few times. The junction differs from germline at one of its ends, possibly a read error. The gene calls are TRBV5-1 and TRBJ2-1; D perhaps matches TRBD2 (7 bases). Germline CDR1 and CDR2: SGHRS and YFSETQ. The CDR3 contains 16 residues. In nucleotides, the CDR3 is TGCGCCAGCAGCTTGAGGGGGGGAACGGGACTCATTCCCTGGGTCTTC. Its translation is CASSLRGGTGLIPWVF.